A selection of T cell receptor beta chains follows, all from one sample in a study of blood T cells in healthy people across ages. TCRdb redid the calling of the 5' RACE reads with MiXCR, one entry per CDR3 protein. The sample records fewer than 750,000 distinct CDR3 sequences, around 50% being singletons. Specimen: blood. All receptors come from a woman aged 80 or over in good health. Both conserved end residues are part of each CDR3. The order of the fields is V gene, D gene, clone size, J gene, CDR3 protein, CDR3 DNA. The D gene is left open where the match is weak. Not every row has a clone size; where given, it reads once, few, many or a size class.

v_call: TRBV12-3/TRBV12-4
d_call: TRBD2
clone_size: once
j_call: TRBJ2-1
cdr3_aa: CASSSGGGYNEQFF
cdr3_nt: TGTGCCAGCAGTTCGGGGGGAGGGTACAATGAGCAGTTCTTC

v_call: TRBV4-3
d_call: TRBD2
clone_size: -
j_call: TRBJ2-4
cdr3_aa: CASSPSGRDIQYF
cdr3_nt: TGCGCCAGCAGCCCCTCGGGGAGGGACATTCAGTACTTC

v_call: TRBV12-3/TRBV12-4
d_call: -
clone_size: -
j_call: TRBJ2-1
cdr3_aa: CASSQPPGDEQFF
cdr3_nt: TGTGCCAGCAGCCAACCCCCTGGCGATGAGCAGTTCTTC

v_call: TRBV9
d_call: -
clone_size: -
j_call: TRBJ2-6
cdr3_aa: CASNRVSGANVLTF
cdr3_nt: TGTGCCAGCAACAGGGTATCTGGGGCCAACGTCCTGACTTTC

v_call: TRBV28
d_call: TRBD2
clone_size: few
j_call: TRBJ2-3
cdr3_aa: CASSYLGGRRRDTQYF
cdr3_nt: TGTGCCAGCAGCTATCTCGGCGGGAGAAGGAGAGATACGCAGTATTTT

v_call: TRBV7-9
d_call: TRBD1
clone_size: many
j_call: TRBJ2-3
cdr3_aa: CASSFKRTGIITDTQYF
cdr3_nt: TGTGCCAGCAGCTTCAAGAGGACAGGGATAATTACAGATACGCAGTATTTT

v_call: TRBV20-1
d_call: -
clone_size: -
j_call: TRBJ2-1
cdr3_aa: CSARDVGSYYNEQFF
cdr3_nt: TGCAGTGCTAGAGACGTAGGGAGCTACTACAATGAGCAGTTCTTC

v_call: TRBV2
d_call: TRBD2
clone_size: -
j_call: TRBJ2-5
cdr3_aa: CASAGTRGEETQYF
cdr3_nt: TGTGCCAGCGCAGGGACTAGAGGAGAAGAGACCCAGTACTTC

v_call: TRBV7-2
d_call: -
clone_size: many
j_call: TRBJ2-5
cdr3_aa: CASSPGALLKETQYF
cdr3_nt: TGTGCCAGCAGCCCCGGGGCCTTATTGAAGGAGACCCAGTACTTC

v_call: TRBV4-3
d_call: -
clone_size: few
j_call: TRBJ2-4
cdr3_aa: CASSRNTENIQYF
cdr3_nt: TGCGCCAGCAGCCGGAACACTGAAAACATTCAGTACTTC

v_call: TRBV20-1
d_call: TRBD2
clone_size: once
j_call: TRBJ2-1
cdr3_aa: CSGEGRAYEQFF
cdr3_nt: TGCAGTGGGGAGGGTCGGGCGTATGAGCAGTTCTTC

v_call: TRBV9
d_call: -
clone_size: -
j_call: TRBJ1-2
cdr3_aa: CASSGGGSSYGYTF
cdr3_nt: TGTGCCAGCAGCGGAGGAGGGAGTAGCTATGGCTACACCTTC

v_call: TRBV7-9
d_call: -
clone_size: many
j_call: TRBJ2-3
cdr3_aa: CASSPAAPSLGTDTQYF
cdr3_nt: TGTGCCAGCAGCCCGGCGGCGCCCTCCCTAGGCACAGATACGCAGTATTTT

v_call: TRBV12-3/TRBV12-4
d_call: -
clone_size: -
j_call: TRBJ1-1
cdr3_aa: CASSPFGTVGRSYTEAFF
cdr3_nt: TGTGCCAGCAGCCCCTTCGGGACGGTAGGTCGGTCGTACACTGAAGCTTTCTTT

v_call: TRBV29-1
d_call: -
clone_size: many
j_call: TRBJ2-3
cdr3_aa: CSTLRGTRTDTQYF
cdr3_nt: TGCAGCACCCTGAGGGGTACGCGCACAGATACGCAGTATTTT

v_call: TRBV2
d_call: TRBD2
clone_size: few
j_call: TRBJ2-1
cdr3_aa: CASSEGRTSSYNEQFF
cdr3_nt: TGTGCCAGCAGTGAAGGGCGGACTAGCTCCTACAATGAGCAGTTCTTC

v_call: TRBV20-1
d_call: -
clone_size: -
j_call: TRBJ2-1
cdr3_aa: CSASGPGTYNEQFF
cdr3_nt: TGCAGTGCTAGCGGTCCGGGGACTTACAATGAGCAGTTCTTC

v_call: TRBV4-2
d_call: -
clone_size: many
j_call: TRBJ2-5
cdr3_aa: CASSQDSPLAKETQYF
cdr3_nt: TGTGCCAGCAGCCAAGATTCCCCGCTAGCAAAAGAGACCCAGTACTTC

v_call: TRBV3-1
d_call: -
clone_size: -
j_call: TRBJ1-2
cdr3_aa: CASSQDPGNGGCTF
cdr3_nt: TGTGCCAGCAGCCAAGATCCAGGGAACGGTGGCTGCACCTTC

v_call: TRBV29-1
d_call: -
clone_size: -
j_call: TRBJ1-2
cdr3_aa: CSVEVPPTGTYGYTF
cdr3_nt: TGCAGCGTTGAAGTCCCTCCGACAGGAACTTATGGCTACACCTTC

v_call: TRBV7-9
d_call: -
clone_size: -
j_call: TRBJ2-2
cdr3_aa: CASSPSTEAGELFF
cdr3_nt: TGTGCCAGCAGCCCTTCAACGGAGGCCGGGGAGCTGTTTTTT

v_call: TRBV12-3/TRBV12-4
d_call: -
clone_size: many
j_call: TRBJ1-4
cdr3_aa: CASSLLELGHEKLFF
cdr3_nt: TGTGCCAGCAGTTTACTGGAACTAGGTCATGAAAAACTGTTTTTT

v_call: TRBV13
d_call: TRBD1
clone_size: -
j_call: TRBJ2-7
cdr3_aa: CASSTQGQGARPFYEQYF
cdr3_nt: TGTGCCAGCAGCACACAGGGACAGGGGGCGCGTCCTTTCTACGAGCAGTACTTC

v_call: TRBV10-3
d_call: -
clone_size: -
j_call: TRBJ2-2
cdr3_aa: CAIRQEMNTGELFF
cdr3_nt: TGTGCCATCCGCCAGGAAATGAACACCGGGGAGCTGTTTTTT

v_call: TRBV2
d_call: -
clone_size: many
j_call: TRBJ2-3
cdr3_aa: CASSPDPRSSTDTQYF
cdr3_nt: TGTGCCAGCAGTCCCGACCCCAGAAGTTCCACAGATACGCAGTATTTT

v_call: TRBV5-1
d_call: -
clone_size: -
j_call: TRBJ2-5
cdr3_aa: CAPRISMKETQYF
cdr3_nt: TGCGCCCCCCGAATTTCGATGAAAGAGACCCAGTACTTC

v_call: TRBV20-1
d_call: -
clone_size: -
j_call: TRBJ1-1
cdr3_aa: CSAREPDPNTEAFF
cdr3_nt: TGCAGTGCTAGAGAACCGGACCCGAACACTGAAGCTTTCTTT